One sample yielded the 30 T cell receptor beta chains listed below, sequenced in a study of T cell repertoires in cytomegalovirus infection. MiXCR was run by TCRdb on the reads, yielding one entry per CDR3 protein. The repertoire holds about 120,000 distinct CDR3 sequences, with 30% to 35% as singletons. Their target antigens are unknown. The specimen was CD8+ T cells from cultured PBMCs, collected from culture after CMV antigen stimulation. The receptors stem from a human donor in good health (CMV status not recorded). Some clones in this sample may be carry-over from other donors' samples.

The sample holds many counts of this clonotype. This sequence joins TRBV12-3 or TRBV12-4 and TRBJ2-3, with TRBD2 identical over 10 bases. V was pared by 5 bases and J by 0 bases, with 11 bases of the junction left unmatched. This CDR3 has 18 amino acids. The CDR3 DNA sequence: TGTGCCAGCAGTCCGGGACTAGCGTACGTAACTAGCACAGATACGCAGTATTTT. Protein: CASSPGLAYVTSTDTQYF.

This clonotype turned up a few times. The V gene is TRBV12-3 or TRBV12-4, the J gene TRBJ2-3; 8 bases align to TRBD2. The V and J ends lost 6 bases and 6 bases, in that order; junction bases with no gene match: 8. This CDR3 spans 14 amino acids. The CDR3 sequence is CASSLAGGWDTQYF. Here the CDR3 DNA reads TGTGCCAGCAGCCTAGCGGGCGGCTGGGATACGCAGTATTTT.

CDR3 DNA: TGTGCCAGCAGTCCTACAGGGGCGGCCTACGAGCAGTACTTC. Translation: CASSPTGAAYEQYF. This sequence joins TRBV12-3 or TRBV12-4 and TRBJ2-7, with TRBD1 matching 7 bases. V lost 5 bases, J lost 2 bases, and 6 bases stayed unmatched. The CDR3 totals 14 residues.

This clonotype was found once. The rearrangement links TRBV28 to TRBJ1-2; 7 nucleotides line up with TRBD1. With 6 bases clipped from V and 7 bases from J, the junction kept 8 bases outside the gene matches. There are 13 residues in the CDR3. The germline V gene encodes CDR1 MDHEN and CDR2 SYDVKM. The CDR3 spells CASRPRTGGGYTF. For the CDR3, the DNA is TGTGCCAGCAGGCCCCGGACAGGCGGTGGCTACACCTTC.

In this sample, this clonotype turned up a few times. V gene TRBV12-3 or TRBV12-4 combines with J gene TRBJ2-7; D is unresolved. This CDR3 is built from 14 residues. V dropped 4 bases and J dropped 0 bases, with 10 bases sitting between them. The CDR3 region is CASSSIRSSYEQYF. CDR3 nucleotide sequence: TGTGCCAGCAGTTCGATCCGTAGCTCCTACGAGCAGTACTTC.

The rearrangement links TRBV6-2 or TRBV6-3 to TRBJ2-1, with 9 positions matching TRBD2. This CDR3 has 17 residues. CDR1 and CDR2 from the germline V gene are MNHEY and SVGEGT. J was trimmed by 1 base and V by 5 bases; bases with no gene match: 9. CDR3 loop: CASSLKGGGASYNEQFF. As DNA, the CDR3 is TGTGCCAGCAGTCTCAAGGGCGGGGGGGCATCCTACAATGAGCAGTTCTTC.

This clonotype was counted a few times. The rearrangement joins TRBV6-5 to TRBJ2-3; 9 positions match TRBD2. Germline CDR1 and CDR2: MNHEY and SVGAGI. The V gene end was trimmed by 2 bases and the J gene end by 3 bases; junction bases not matched to a gene: 6. This CDR3 region has 16 residues. This chain's CDR3 is CASSYAAGGPTDTQYF. The DNA of the CDR3 is TGTGCCAGCAGTTACGCGGCGGGGGGGCCTACAGATACGCAGTATTTT.

Note on this clonotype: Its ends do not fully match the called genes, so a read error is possible. The V gene is TRBV7-8, the J gene TRBJ1-5; 12 nucleotides line up with TRBD1. This CDR3 region has 14 residues. In germline, CDR1 is SGHVS, CDR2 FQNEAQ. The CDR3 region has the DNA TGTGCCTGCAGCTTGGGACAGGGGGCCCAGCCCCAGCATTTT. This encodes CACSLGQGAQPQHF.

The chain links TRBV15 to TRBJ1-1; possibly TRBD1 for D (5 bases). The ends were cut back, 3 bases at V and 1 base at J, with 9 bases in the middle. CDR1 is LNHNV and CDR2 is YYDKDF in the germline V gene (reference sequence). The CDR3 has 14 amino acids. The CDR3 spells CATSRDMPNTEAFF. CDR3 in DNA: TGTGCCACCAGCAGGGACATGCCGAACACTGAAGCTTTCTTT.

This clonotype showed up just a few times. The chain carries TRBV28 and TRBJ1-4, with no clear D. The V end lost 5 bases, the J end lost 6 bases, and 13 bases lay between the germline ends. CDR1 and CDR2 from the germline V gene are MDHEN and SYDVKM. CDR3 length equals 14 residues. CDR3 region: CASSPRGTDEKLFF. CDR3 DNA sequence: TGTGCCAGCAGTCCTAGAGGCACGGATGAAAAACTGTTTTTT.

In its sample, this clonotype was seen a few times. In DNA form, the CDR3 reads TGTGCCAGCAGCTGGACAGGGGGAGATGAAAAACTGTTTTTT. This encodes CASSWTGGDEKLFF. The chain carries TRBV7-2 and TRBJ1-4; 10 bases line up with TRBD1. The germline gives CDR1 SGHTA, CDR2 FQGNSA. V dropped 4 bases and J dropped 6; count of bases not matched to a gene: 2. There are 14 residues in the CDR3.

The chain combines TRBV7-6 with TRBJ1-1, with TRBD1 as a possible D gene (5 bases). Looked up from germline, CDR1 is SGHVS and CDR2 is FNYEAQ. This CDR3 is 14 amino acids long. Trimming cost V 1 base and J 5 bases, with 11 bases left between them. The CDR3 DNA reads TGTGCCAGCAGCTTAGTAGGGGTAGGGACTGAAGCTTTCTTT. Its translation is CASSLVGVGTEAFF.

The chain joins TRBV25-1 to TRBJ2-7, with 8 bases matching TRBD1. The CDR3 is 16 amino acids. After removal of 2 bases from V and 5 bases from J, the junction contained 11 bases not matched to a gene. CDR1 is MGHDK, CDR2 SYGVNS, per germline. The CDR3 DNA is TGTGCCAGCAGTGAACGGGACAGGAAGACGGCCCACGAGCAGTACTTC. Translation gives CASSERDRKTAHEQYF.

Ten or more counts support this clonotype. The chain carries TRBV6-1 and TRBJ2-7; the match to TRBD1 covers 11 bases. CDR3 size: 15 residues. Trimming removed 0 bases from V and 3 bases from J; junction bases left unmatched: 1. CDR1 is MNHNS and CDR2 is SASEGT in the germline V gene. This CDR3 reads CASSEAGTGGYEQYF. The CDR3 nucleotides read TGTGCCAGCAGTGAAGCGGGGACAGGGGGCTACGAGCAGTACTTC.

This chain uses TRBV15 with TRBJ2-2; the D gene is possibly TRBD2 (5 bases). Trimming shortened V by 5 bases and J by 0 bases, and 10 bases separated the two germline ends. This CDR3 is built from 15 residues. Germline V gene lookup returns CDR1 LNHNV and CDR2 YYDKDF (reference sequence). CDR3 nucleotides: TGTGCCACCAGCGTGTCCGGGGCGAACACCGGGGAGCTGTTTTTT. Its protein product is CATSVSGANTGELFF.

This clonotype is a singleton in its sample. The genes are TRBV2 and TRBJ2-1; D unresolved. Trimming stripped 3 bases from V and 4 bases from J, with 7 bases between. CDR3 length equals 13 residues. Germline-derived CDR1 and CDR2 are SNHLY and FYNNEI. The CDR3: CASSDLLYNEQFF. CDR3 DNA: TGTGCCAGCAGTGATCTCCTGTACAATGAGCAGTTCTTC.

The chain joins TRBV6-8 to TRBJ1-3; D gene unclear. The CDR3 is 18 amino acids. The V and J ends lost 5 bases and 4 bases respectively, with 24 bases between them. Germline CDR1 reads MNHGY; CDR2 reads SAAAGT. CDR3: CASSVLAGSSPLGNTIYF. Written as DNA, the CDR3 is TGTGCCAGCAGTGTATTAGCGGGATCGTCGCCTCTAGGAAACACCATATATTTT.

CDR3 bases: TGTGCCAGCTCACCACGCGACACGAACACTGAAGCTTTCTTT. Its translation: CASSPRDTNTEAFF. The gene calls are TRBV18 and TRBJ1-1; D gene ambiguous. The V gene lost 1 base and the J gene lost 1 base, with 7 bases spanning the gap. The CDR3 totals 14 residues. Germline V CDR1 and CDR2: KGHSH, LQKENI.

The chain combines TRBV12-3 or TRBV12-4 with TRBJ1-4; no firm D call. The CDR3 has 15 amino acids. Trimming shortened V by 3 bases and J by 8 bases, and 16 bases separated the two germline ends. CDR3 nucleotides: TGTGCCAGCAGTTTGGCCCATAGAGCCGGGGAAAAACTGTTTTTT. This gives the protein CASSLAHRAGEKLFF.

This chain links TRBV10-3 with TRBJ2-3; 7 bases line up with TRBD1. Germline V CDR1 and CDR2: ENHRY, SYGVKD. V lost 2 bases to trimming and J lost 4 bases; unmatched junction nucleotides: 6. The CDR3 contains 15 residues. CDR3 nucleotide sequence: TGTGCCATCAGTGAGACCCACAGGGGCGCAGATACGCAGTATTTT. Translated: CAISETHRGADTQYF.

This clonotype was seen more than once but under ten times. This sequence joins TRBV27 and TRBJ1-4, with D perhaps TRBD1 (5 bases). V lost 4 bases to trimming and J lost 3 bases, with 15 bases between them. The CDR3 loop spans 16 amino acids. Per germline, CDR1 MNHEY and CDR2 SMNVEV (reference sequence). The CDR3 reads CASSSFPEGPNEKLFF. Here the CDR3 DNA reads TGTGCCAGCAGTTCCTTCCCGGAGGGGCCTAATGAAAAACTGTTTTTT.

V and J are TRBV6-6 and TRBJ2-3; tentative D call: TRBD2 (7 bases). The CDR3 totals 16 residues. Germline V gene lookup returns CDR1 MNHNY and CDR2 SVGAGI (reference sequence). V lost 4 bases to trimming and J lost 6 bases, with 20 bases between them. The CDR3 bases are TGTGCCAGCAGTTTAGGGGGGGGAACAAACCTGGATACGCAGTATTTT. Its protein product is CASSLGGGTNLDTQYF.

This clonotype was observed at least ten times. The chain carries TRBV6-5 and TRBJ2-7; 9 nucleotides agree with TRBD1. The CDR3 spans 14 residues. The germline V gene has CDR1 MNHEY and CDR2 SVGAGI. V gave up 6 bases and J gave up 1 base; unmatched junction bases: 4. CDR3 residues: CASSRQGGSYEQYF. The DNA of the CDR3 is TGTGCCAGCAGCCGACAGGGGGGATCCTACGAGCAGTACTTC.

The V gene is TRBV27, the J gene TRBJ2-5; D not certain. Trimming took 1 base from V and 13 from J, leaving 4 bases between them. Per the germline V gene, CDR1 is MNHEY and CDR2 is SMNVEV (reference sequence). This CDR3 has 9 residues. The CDR3 is CASSLCPYF. CDR3 in DNA: TGTGCCAGCAGTTTATGCCCGTACTTC.

This clonotype has more than one count but fewer than ten. V and J are TRBV11-2 and TRBJ1-2, with D unclear. The CDR3 length is 15 residues. Trimming took off 2 bases at V and 2 bases at J, with 12 bases between the two ends. Germline CDR1 and CDR2: SGHAT and FQNNGV. CDR3 protein: CASSLYSAANYGYTF. The CDR3 bases are TGTGCCAGCAGCTTATATTCGGCAGCGAACTATGGCTACACCTTC.

In this sample, this clonotype turned up a few times. The chain has TRBV6-6 and TRBJ2-1, with D possibly being TRBD1 (6 bases). Per the germline V gene, CDR1 is MNHNY and CDR2 is SVGAGI (reference sequence). CDR3 length: 16 amino acids. Between the trimmed V and J ends, which lost 2 bases and 2 bases, there was a span of 13 bases. This CDR3 is CASSYPQGIPYNEQFF. The CDR3 DNA sequence: TGTGCCAGCAGTTACCCGCAGGGGATTCCCTACAATGAGCAGTTCTTC.

This CDR3 is CASSFLGGRAEAFF. The CDR3 nucleotides read TGTGCCAGCAGCTTTCTGGGGGGTCGCGCTGAAGCTTTCTTT. The genes are TRBV5-4 and TRBJ1-1, with D tentatively TRBD1 (5 bases). V shed 2 bases and J shed 6 bases, with 14 bases lying between them. The CDR3 consists of 14 residues. Germline lookup yields CDR1 SGHNT and CDR2 YYREEE (reference sequence).

V and J are TRBV6-2 or TRBV6-3 and TRBJ1-3; D uncertain. The CDR3 spans 16 residues. Germline CDR1 MNHEY, CDR2 SVGEGT. V was trimmed by 0 bases and J by 2 bases, leaving 11 bases between them. In DNA form, the CDR3 reads TGTGCCAGCAGTTACTCTACGGCGGGGACTGGAAACACCATATATTTT. Amino acids: CASSYSTAGTGNTIYF.

The rearrangement uses TRBV7-9 and TRBJ1-5; TRBD1 aligns across 12 bases. V lost 1 base and J lost 4; bases outside the gene matches: 5. There are 17 residues in the CDR3. CDR1 and CDR2 from the germline V gene are SEHNR and FQNEAQ (reference sequence). CDR3 protein: CASSLGTGQGANQPQHF. As DNA, the CDR3 is TGTGCCAGCAGCTTAGGAACGGGACAGGGGGCGAATCAGCCCCAGCATTTT.

This chain connects TRBV27 to TRBJ2-3; 10 nucleotides agree with TRBD2. From germline, CDR1 is MNHEY and CDR2 SMNVEV (reference sequence). The V segment lost 3 bases and the J segment 6 bases; nucleotides outside the gene matches: 15. There are 18 residues in the CDR3. CDR3 loop: CASSLSGGAVDFDDTQYF. CDR3 nucleotides: TGTGCCAGCAGTTTGAGCGGGGGGGCCGTGGATTTCGACGATACGCAGTATTTT.